The 2 T cell receptor beta chains reported below all come from one sample, sequenced in a study of metastatic and nonmetastatic thyroid tumors. Every patient underwent thyroid surgery untreated. TCRdb ran MiXCR on the PCR reads. The sample holds approximately 40,000 clones, around 28% seen once. Sample: blood. The origin of the receptors is a male donor with papillary thyroid cancer or a benign thyroid nodule (not recorded which). Some clones in this sample may be carry-over from other donors' samples.

The chain joins TRBV19 to TRBJ1-5; no firm D call. This CDR3 comprises 13 residues. Germline loops: CDR1 LNHDA, CDR2 SQIVND (reference sequence). V was cut by 5 bases and J by 11 bases, with 16 bases left in between. The CDR3 spells CASSASPVSSQHF. The CDR3 nucleotides are TGTGCCAGTAGTGCCAGCCCTGTGAGTTCCCAGCATTTT.

The genes are TRBV4-2 and TRBJ2-3, with TRBD1 as a possible D gene (6 bases). V gave up 0 bases and J gave up 4 bases, with 11 bases separating them. Looked up from germline, CDR1 is LGHNA and CDR2 is YNFKEQ. CDR3 length equals 15 residues. DNA for the CDR3: TGTGCCAGCAGCCAAGATAACAGGGCTGCAGATACGCAGTATTTT. It specifies CASSQDNRAADTQYF.